These T cell receptor beta chains were read from a single sample in a study of Tregs in tolerant kidney transplant recipients. The table came from immunoSEQ multiplex PCR; TCRdb's copy has only in-frame clones and leaves some out. Among about 94,000 clones listed, under 95% were seen once. The sample was CD4+ T cells from blood, taken before the transplant. These receptors originate from a human donor who received a combined kidney and bone marrow transplant. Each CDR3 is given with its conserved first and last residue. Fields, in order: D gene, J gene, clone size, V gene, CDR3 protein, CDR3 DNA. The D gene is left open where the match is weak. A clone size is listed for some rows: how often the clone was seen (once, few, many), or a class if it is expanded.

D: TRBD1; J: TRBJ1-2; size: .; V: TRBV25-1; CDR3: CASREDRGNGYTF; DNA: TGTGCCAGCAGAGAGGACAGGGGAAATGGCTACACCTTC
D: TRBD1; J: TRBJ1-2; size: few; V: TRBV5-1; CDR3: CASSRTGGPRDGYTF; DNA: TGCGCCAGCAGCCGGACAGGGGGGCCTCGGGATGGCTACACCTTC
D: TRBD1; J: TRBJ2-7; size: .; V: TRBV19; CDR3: CASSLGTERTYEQYF; DNA: TGTGCCAGTAGTCTTGGGACAGAGAGAACCTACGAGCAGTACTTC
D: .; J: TRBJ2-1; size: .; V: TRBV7-3; CDR3: CASSFVLWSSYNEQFF; DNA: TGTGCCAGCAGCTTCGTTCTGTGGAGCTCCTACAATGAGCAGTTCTTC
D: .; J: TRBJ1-1; size: .; V: TRBV11-3; CDR3: CASKLGDSNTEAFF; DNA: TGTGCCAGCAAACTCGGGGACTCGAACACTGAAGCTTTCTTT
D: TRBD1; J: TRBJ1-4; size: .; V: TRBV7-2; CDR3: CASSLARTGVLTNEKLFF; DNA: TGTGCCAGCAGCTTAGCGAGGACAGGGGTATTAACTAATGAAAAACTGTTTTTT
D: .; J: TRBJ2-5; size: .; V: TRBV29-1; CDR3: CSARAGVFSETQYF; DNA: TGCAGCGCCAGGGCCGGCGTTTTTTCAGAGACCCAGTACTTC
D: .; J: TRBJ1-6; size: .; V: TRBV7-2; CDR3: CASSLEGDSSSPLHF; DNA: TGTGCCAGCAGCTTAGAAGGAGACAGCTCTTCACCCCTCCACTTT
D: TRBD1; J: TRBJ1-1; size: .; V: TRBV7-2; CDR3: CASSLVGTGGTTEAFF; DNA: TGTGCCAGCAGCTTAGTTGGGACAGGGGGCACCACTGAAGCTTTCTTT
D: .; J: TRBJ1-1; size: .; V: TRBV7-3; CDR3: CASSLSQGTEAFF; DNA: TGTGCCAGCAGCCTCAGTCAGGGGACTGAAGCTTTCTTT
D: .; J: TRBJ1-6; size: few; V: TRBV7-9; CDR3: CASSLASLGSPLHF; DNA: TGTGCCAGCAGCCTGGCGAGTCTGGGCTCACCCCTCCACTTT
D: .; J: TRBJ2-1; size: .; V: TRBV19; CDR3: CASSMRVPRYNEQFF; DNA: TGTGCCAGTAGTATGAGGGTTCCTCGCTACAATGAGCAGTTCTTC
D: .; J: TRBJ1-4; size: .; V: TRBV11-2; CDR3: CASSPRPILNEKLFF; DNA: TGTGCCAGCAGCCCCCGCCCAATACTTAATGAAAAACTGTTTTTT
D: TRBD2; J: TRBJ2-7; size: .; V: TRBV7-3; CDR3: CASSLNPGGPSYEQYF; DNA: TGTGCCAGCAGCTTAAATCCGGGAGGGCCCTCTTACGAGCAGTACTTC
D: .; J: TRBJ2-3; size: .; V: TRBV19; CDR3: CASRGHRLDTQYF; DNA: TGTGCCAGTAGAGGGCACAGGTTAGATACGCAGTATTTT
D: TRBD1; J: TRBJ1-2; size: .; V: TRBV6-1; CDR3: CASSSGTGAPNGYTF; DNA: TGTGCCAGCAGTTCCGGGACAGGGGCCCCCAATGGCTACACCTTC
D: .; J: TRBJ1-5; size: .; V: TRBV7-2; CDR3: CASSLNRAGNQPQHF; DNA: TGTGCCAGCAGCTTAAACAGGGCTGGCAATCAGCCCCAGCATTTT
D: TRBD2; J: TRBJ2-1; size: .; V: TRBV7-2; CDR3: CASSSGGVNEQFF; DNA: TGTGCCAGCAGCTCGGGGGGTGTCAATGAGCAGTTCTTC
D: .; J: TRBJ1-4; size: .; V: TRBV14; CDR3: CASSQDTRQPLGKLFF; DNA: TGTGCCAGCAGCCAAGATACGAGACAGCCCCTTGGGAAACTGTTTTTT
D: TRBD1; J: TRBJ1-3; size: .; V: TRBV5-1; CDR3: CASSLATGTGNTIYF; DNA: TGCGCCAGCAGCTTGGCGACAGGGACTGGAAACACCATATATTTT
D: TRBD2; J: TRBJ2-3; size: .; V: TRBV28; CDR3: CASSLNSGRPTDTQYF; DNA: TGTGCCAGCAGTTTAAATAGCGGGAGGCCCACAGATACGCAGTATTTT
D: TRBD1; J: TRBJ2-7; size: .; V: TRBV2; CDR3: CASSRDREDEQYF; DNA: TGTGCCAGCAGTAGGGACAGGGAAGACGAGCAGTACTTC
D: TRBD1; J: TRBJ2-5; size: .; V: TRBV9; CDR3: CASSPTTGGMETQYF; DNA: TGTGCCAGCAGCCCAACGACAGGGGGCATGGAGACCCAGTACTTC
D: TRBD1; J: TRBJ1-6; size: .; V: TRBV6-6; CDR3: CASSYRWGQNSPLHF; DNA: TGTGCCAGCAGTTACCGGTGGGGACAGAATTCACCCCTCCACTTT
D: TRBD2; J: TRBJ2-3; size: .; V: TRBV7-2; CDR3: CASSRTRRTDTQYF; DNA: TGTGCCAGCAGTCGGACTAGACGCACAGATACGCAGTATTTT
D: .; J: TRBJ2-7; size: few; V: TRBV2; CDR3: CASSDLQGLRYEQYF; DNA: TGTGCCAGCAGTGATCTTCAGGGATTGCGCTACGAGCAGTACTTC
D: .; J: TRBJ2-7; size: .; V: TRBV15; CDR3: CATSRVGNTAGEQYF; DNA: TGTGCCACCAGCAGAGTTGGTAACACGGCGGGAGAGCAGTACTTC
D: TRBD2; J: TRBJ2-2; size: .; V: TRBV18; CDR3: CASSPGLAGGELFF; DNA: TGTGCCAGCTCACCGGGACTAGCGGGCGGGGAGCTGTTTTTT
D: TRBD1; J: TRBJ1-2; size: .; V: TRBV29-1; CDR3: CSVERDRANFLSGYTF; DNA: TGCAGCGTTGAACGGGACAGGGCCAATTTTTTATCGGGCTACACCTTC
D: .; J: TRBJ2-3; size: .; V: TRBV12-5; CDR3: CASEPPGTVTDTQYF; DNA: TGTGCTAGTGAACCGCCCGGGACTGTCACAGATACGCAGTATTTT
D: .; J: TRBJ2-1; size: .; V: TRBV30; CDR3: CAWSPGHYNEQFF; DNA: TGTGCCTGGTCTCCGGGACACTACAATGAGCAGTTCTTC
D: .; J: TRBJ1-2; size: .; V: TRBV5-1; CDR3: CASSPGYGYTF; DNA: TGCGCCAGCAGCCCGGGCTATGGCTACACCTTC
D: TRBD1; J: TRBJ2-1; size: .; V: TRBV27; CDR3: CASSLWGTGGRDEQFF; DNA: TGTGCCAGCAGTTTATGGGGGACAGGGGGTCGGGATGAGCAGTTCTTC
D: .; J: TRBJ1-2; size: .; V: TRBV13; CDR3: CASSLPPTRVARGYTF; DNA: TGTGCCAGCAGCTTACCCCCTACACGGGTGGCTAGGGGCTACACCTTC
D: TRBD1; J: TRBJ1-1; size: .; V: TRBV7-9; CDR3: CASSSQGDQAFF; DNA: TGTGCCAGCAGCTCACAGGGGGACCAAGCTTTCTTT
D: .; J: TRBJ2-2; size: .; V: TRBV30; CDR3: CAWSVNRARELFF; DNA: TGTGCCTGGAGTGTAAACAGGGCCAGGGAGCTGTTTTTT
D: TRBD2; J: TRBJ2-3; size: .; V: TRBV14; CDR3: CASSQDNWRGGADTQYF; DNA: TGTGCCAGCAGCCAAGATAACTGGCGCGGGGGGGCAGATACGCAGTATTTT
D: .; J: TRBJ2-1; size: once; V: TRBV18; CDR3: CASSPRQGGYNEQFF; DNA: TGTGCCAGCTCACCGCGGCAGGGTGGGTACAATGAGCAGTTCTTC
D: TRBD2; J: TRBJ2-3; size: once; V: TRBV4-3; CDR3: CASSQGPAGSTDTQYF; DNA: TGCGCCAGCAGCCAAGGCCCAGCGGGGAGCACAGATACGCAGTATTTT
D: TRBD1; J: TRBJ1-4; size: .; V: TRBV6-6; CDR3: CASSAGTGTEKLFF; DNA: TGTGCCAGCAGTGCAGGGACAGGGACTGAAAAACTGTTTTTT
D: .; J: TRBJ2-3; size: .; V: TRBV29-1; CDR3: CSVGRVTFRTGTQYF; DNA: TGCAGCGTTGGCAGGGTTACCTTTCGGACGGGTACGCAGTATTTT
D: TRBD1; J: TRBJ1-6; size: .; V: TRBV27; CDR3: CASSYRGLTSYNSPLHF; DNA: TGTGCCAGCAGTTACAGGGGATTAACGTCCTATAATTCCCCCCTCCACTTT
D: .; J: TRBJ1-1; size: .; V: TRBV7-2; CDR3: CASNLGLHVNTEAFF; DNA: TGTGCCAGCAACCTAGGACTCCATGTGAACACTGAAGCTTTCTTT
D: TRBD1; J: TRBJ2-3; size: .; V: TRBV6-4; CDR3: CASSRQGAFATDTQYF; DNA: TGTGCCAGCAGTCGACAGGGGGCTTTTGCCACAGATACGCAGTATTTT
D: .; J: TRBJ2-2; size: .; V: TRBV6-5; CDR3: CASSYWAEGNGELFF; DNA: TGTGCCAGCAGTTACTGGGCTGAGGGAAACGGGGAGCTGTTTTTT
D: TRBD1; J: TRBJ1-2; size: once; V: TRBV6-5; CDR3: CASSWTGDGYTF; DNA: TGTGCCAGCAGTTGGACAGGGGACGGCTACACCTTC
D: .; J: TRBJ1-4; size: .; V: TRBV10-3; CDR3: CAISAGRGNEKLFF; DNA: TGTGCCATCAGTGCGGGTAGGGGTAATGAAAAACTGTTTTTT
D: .; J: TRBJ2-2; size: .; V: TRBV18; CDR3: CASSLQGSGELFF; DNA: TGTGCCAGCTCACTACAGGGTTCCGGGGAGCTGTTTTTT